These T cell receptor beta chains were read from a single sample in a study of blood T cells in healthy people across ages. MiXCR, applied by TCRdb to the 5' RACE reads, yields one record per CDR3 protein. The sample lists 750,000 to 850,000 distinct CDR3 sequences, around 25% occurring once. This sample also appeared in a second study, on T cells of mothers and their children.

Sequencing was performed on blood. All receptors come from a boy aged 10-17 years in good health. Both conserved end residues are part of each CDR3. D genes are given only for firm matches. Part of the rows lack a size; the others show once, few, many or a class for expanded clones.

d_call: -; v_call: TRBV12-3/TRBV12-4; j_call: TRBJ2-3; clone_size: -; cdr3_aa: CASSPFSVTADTQYF; cdr3_nt: TGTGCCAGCAGTCCTTTTAGCGTGACCGCAGATACGCAGTATTTT
d_call: TRBD1; v_call: TRBV7-2; j_call: TRBJ1-1; clone_size: -; cdr3_aa: CASSLGGTGGKNTEAFF; cdr3_nt: TGTGCCAGCAGCTTAGGGGGGACAGGGGGTAAGAACACTGAAGCTTTCTTT
d_call: -; v_call: TRBV21-1; j_call: TRBJ2-1; clone_size: few; cdr3_aa: CAITRSLAASGSEQFF; cdr3_nt: TGTGCCATAACCCGATCCCTAGCGGCGAGCGGTAGTGAGCAGTTCTTC
d_call: -; v_call: TRBV6-5; j_call: TRBJ1-1; clone_size: -; cdr3_aa: CASSFRTGSNTEAFF; cdr3_nt: TGTGCCAGCAGTTTCCGGACCGGGAGTAACACTGAAGCTTTCTTT
d_call: -; v_call: TRBV7-8; j_call: TRBJ2-3; clone_size: -; cdr3_aa: CASSLDDPSYTDTQYF; cdr3_nt: TGTGCCAGCAGCTTAGATGACCCTTCTTACACAGATACGCAGTATTTT
d_call: -; v_call: TRBV21-1; j_call: TRBJ2-5; clone_size: -; cdr3_aa: CASSGVLKTQETQYF; cdr3_nt: TGTGCCAGCAGCGGGGTGTTAAAGACGCAAGAGACCCAGTACTTC
d_call: -; v_call: TRBV29-1; j_call: TRBJ2-5; clone_size: few; cdr3_aa: CSVDGGIRETQYF; cdr3_nt: TGCAGCGTTGACGGGGGTATCAGAGAGACCCAGTACTTC
d_call: -; v_call: TRBV19; j_call: TRBJ2-2; clone_size: -; cdr3_aa: CASSIMARNTGELFF; cdr3_nt: TGTGCCAGTAGTATAATGGCAAGGAACACCGGGGAGCTGTTTTTT
d_call: -; v_call: TRBV20-1; j_call: TRBJ2-7; clone_size: -; cdr3_aa: CSARDPLAGSSYEQYF; cdr3_nt: TGCAGTGCTAGAGATCCCTTGGCGGGCAGCTCCTACGAGCAGTACTTC
d_call: -; v_call: TRBV7-9; j_call: TRBJ1-2; clone_size: -; cdr3_aa: CASRSDSSGGYTF; cdr3_nt: TGTGCCAGCAGGTCAGACAGCTCCGGGGGCTACACCTTC
d_call: -; v_call: TRBV5-1; j_call: TRBJ2-2; clone_size: -; cdr3_aa: CASSAQGSTGELFF; cdr3_nt: TGCGCCAGCAGCGCACAGGGAAGCACCGGGGAGCTGTTTTTT
d_call: -; v_call: TRBV28; j_call: TRBJ2-4; clone_size: -; cdr3_aa: CASHTGGVVAKNIQYF; cdr3_nt: TGTGCCAGCCATACTGGAGGGGTCGTTGCCAAAAACATTCAGTACTTC
d_call: -; v_call: TRBV15; j_call: TRBJ1-2; clone_size: few; cdr3_aa: CATSRPDSYGYTF; cdr3_nt: TGTGCCACCAGCAGACCTGACAGCTATGGCTACACCTTC
d_call: -; v_call: TRBV11-2; j_call: TRBJ2-2; clone_size: -; cdr3_aa: CASSARTAGELFF; cdr3_nt: TGTGCCAGCAGCGCCCGTACCGCCGGGGAGCTGTTTTTT
d_call: -; v_call: TRBV5-5; j_call: TRBJ1-4; clone_size: -; cdr3_aa: CASSLGVQPGEKLFF; cdr3_nt: TGTGCCAGCAGCTTGGGCGTACAACCGGGTGAAAAACTGTTTTTT
d_call: -; v_call: TRBV7-9; j_call: TRBJ1-2; clone_size: -; cdr3_aa: CASSLGGPLFGYTF; cdr3_nt: TGTGCCAGCAGCTTAGGAGGGCCCCTCTTCGGCTACACCTTC
d_call: -; v_call: TRBV5-1; j_call: TRBJ2-7; clone_size: few; cdr3_aa: CASSSLTGSYEQYF; cdr3_nt: TGCGCCAGCAGCTCCTTGACAGGCTCCTACGAGCAGTACTTC
d_call: TRBD1; v_call: TRBV7-9; j_call: TRBJ2-1; clone_size: -; cdr3_aa: CASSSVQGDLNEQFF; cdr3_nt: TGTGCCAGCAGCAGCGTACAGGGGGATCTCAATGAGCAGTTCTTC
d_call: -; v_call: TRBV24-1; j_call: TRBJ1-2; clone_size: few; cdr3_aa: CATSDFRLREVGYGYTF; cdr3_nt: TGTGCCACCAGTGATTTTAGGCTACGCGAGGTAGGGTATGGCTACACCTTC
d_call: -; v_call: TRBV13; j_call: TRBJ2-3; clone_size: few; cdr3_aa: CASRQTTAPEDTQYF; cdr3_nt: TGTGCCAGCAGACAGACGACAGCCCCTGAGGATACGCAGTATTTT
d_call: TRBD2; v_call: TRBV29-1; j_call: TRBJ2-1; clone_size: few; cdr3_aa: CSVGASGYYNEQFF; cdr3_nt: TGCAGCGTAGGGGCTAGCGGCTATTACAATGAGCAGTTCTTC
d_call: -; v_call: TRBV11-1; j_call: TRBJ2-7; clone_size: few; cdr3_aa: CASSFRSRAYEQYF; cdr3_nt: TGTGCCAGCAGTTTCCGATCGAGGGCCTACGAGCAGTACTTC
d_call: TRBD1; v_call: TRBV10-3; j_call: TRBJ1-2; clone_size: few; cdr3_aa: CAISGQGANYGYTF; cdr3_nt: TGTGCCATCAGTGGGCAGGGGGCTAACTATGGCTACACCTTC
d_call: TRBD1; v_call: TRBV7-3; j_call: TRBJ2-7; clone_size: few; cdr3_aa: CASSSATGTGTYEQHF; cdr3_nt: TGTGCCAGCAGCTCAGCAACCGGGACAGGAACCTACGAGCAGCACTTC
d_call: -; v_call: TRBV7-8; j_call: TRBJ1-2; clone_size: few; cdr3_aa: CASSTGPSYGYTF; cdr3_nt: TGTGCCAGCAGCACGGGACCTAGCTATGGCTACACCTTC